The 28 T cell receptor beta chains below all came from one sample that was sequenced in a study of response to subunit inactivated influenza vaccine. TCRdb reprocessed the RT-PCR reads with MiXCR, giving one entry per CDR3 protein. This sample yields 750,000 to 850,000 distinct CDR3 sequences, of which about 18% are seen a single time; 11% belongs to the top ten. Sequenced material: PBMCs from blood, taken roughly 5 days after vaccination. These receptors were taken from a man in his fifties who received an inactivated influenza vaccine.

This clonotype came up a few times. The V gene is TRBV6-2 or TRBV6-3, the J gene TRBJ2-1; 7 bases are a match to TRBD1. The CDR3 consists of 11 residues. Trimming at V came to 6 bases and at J to 14 bases, leaving 7 bases not matched to a gene. Germline lookup yields CDR1 MNHEY and CDR2 SVGEGT. This CDR3 is CASSHDRVEFF. In DNA, the CDR3 is TGTGCCAGCAGCCACGACAGGGTCGAGTTCTTC.

This clonotype was detected only a few times. This CDR3 is CAISEGFTGELFF. Here the CDR3 DNA reads TGTGCCATCAGTGAGGGCTTCACCGGGGAGCTGTTTTTT. The chain employs TRBV10-3 and TRBJ2-2; no definite D call. The CDR3 has 13 amino acids. V was clipped by 2 bases and J by 4 bases, with 5 bases between them. Germline loops: CDR1 ENHRY, CDR2 SYGVKD.

This clonotype was found once. The chain combines TRBV20-1 with TRBJ2-5; D is ambiguous. Germline CDR1 and CDR2: DFQATT and SNEGSKA (reference sequence). V shed 6 bases and J shed 1 base, with 15 bases lying between them. This CDR3 is built from 14 residues. Here the CDR3 DNA reads TGCAGTGCCCCAAAACTATATCCCCAAGAGACCCAGTACTTC. Protein sequence: CSAPKLYPQETQYF.

This clonotype was counted at least ten times. This rearrangement joins TRBV20-1 to TRBJ2-7, with 7 bases that match TRBD2. CDR3 size: 14 residues. V lost 1 base to trimming and J lost 1 base; unmatched junction nucleotides: 4. Germline assignment: CDR1 DFQATT and CDR2 SNEGSKA (reference sequence). The CDR3 reads CSARVAGSSYEQYF. The DNA for the CDR3 is TGCAGTGCTAGAGTAGCGGGTAGTTCCTACGAGCAGTACTTC.

The chain links TRBV7-2 to TRBJ2-5, with no clear D. Germline V gene sequence: CDR1 SGHTA, CDR2 FQGNSA. The CDR3 spans 16 residues. Trimming shortened V by 4 bases and J by 0 bases, and 15 bases separated the two germline ends. The CDR3 DNA reads TGTGCCAGCAGCTCATCTAGGACGGGCAACCAAGAGACCCAGTACTTC. Its protein product is CASSSSRTGNQETQYF.

This clonotype has just a few counts. The chain has TRBV20-1 and TRBJ2-1; D is perhaps TRBD2 (5 bases). V was shortened by 6 bases and J by 9 bases, with 15 bases between the two germline ends. The length of the CDR3 is 12 residues. Germline V gives CDR1 DFQATT, CDR2 SNEGSKA (reference sequence). The CDR3, as DNA: TGCAGTGCCGAAGGGCGGGTGGGTGAGCAGTTCTTC. This translates into CSAEGRVGEQFF.

This clonotype was seen a few times. The chain joins TRBV20-1 to TRBJ2-3, with D maybe TRBD2 (6 bases). Trimming left V 4 bases short and J 2 bases short, with 13 bases between. Germline loops: CDR1 DFQATT, CDR2 SNEGSKA (reference sequence). The CDR3 totals 14 residues. For the CDR3, the DNA is TGCAGTGCTATACATAGCGGTACCACAGATACGCAGTATTTT. Residues: CSAIHSGTTDTQYF.

V usage is TRBV5-6 and J usage is TRBJ1-2; a weak D match, TRBD1 (5 bases). The CDR3 consists of 13 residues. Germline V gene sequence: CDR1 SGHDT, CDR2 YYEEEE. V was shortened by 1 base and J by 5 bases, with 9 bases between the two germline ends. CDR3 sequence (DNA): TGTGCCAGCAGCTTGCCTAAGGGGTATGGCTACACCTTC. Its translation: CASSLPKGYGYTF. Drawing the rest from reference TRBV5-6 and TRBJ1-2, the complete variable domain is DAGVTQSPTHLIKTRGQQVTLRCSPKSGHDTVSWYQQALGQGPQFIFQYYEEEERQRGNFPDRFSGHQFPNYSSELNVNALLLGDSALYLCASSLPKGYGYTFGSGTRLTVV.

The CDR3 is CASSLDAAGTPNTGELFF. CDR3 DNA sequence: TGCGCCAGCAGCTTGGACGCGGCCGGGACACCGAACACCGGGGAGCTGTTTTTT. The chain couples TRBV5-1 to TRBJ2-2, with D tentatively TRBD1 (6 bases). V lost 0 bases and J 0 bases, leaving 15 bases between the germline ends. Per the germline V gene, CDR1 is SGHRS and CDR2 is YFSETQ. This CDR3 is built from 18 residues. The full variable domain, rest sourced from reference TRBV5-1 and TRBJ2-2, is KAGVTQTPRYLIKTRGQQVTLSCSPISGHRSVSWYQQTPGQGLQFLFEYFSETQRNKGNFPGRFSGRQFSNSRSEMNVSTLELGDSALYLCASSLDAAGTPNTGELFFGEGSRLTVL.

The rearrangement uses TRBV6-5 and TRBJ2-3, with 11 bases that match TRBD2. This CDR3 region has 14 residues. The ends lost 0 bases at V and 8 bases at J; junction bases unmatched: 1. CDR1 is MNHEY, CDR2 SVGAGI, per germline. CDR3 DNA: TGTGCCAGCAGTTACTCCCTAGCGGGAGGTACGCAGTATTTT. Encoded protein: CASSYSLAGGTQYF.

In its sample, this clonotype was seen a few times. The chain combines TRBV10-3 with TRBJ2-3; 10 bases map to TRBD2. The CDR3 is 15 amino acids. Trimming at V came to 4 bases and at J to 3 bases, leaving 4 bases not matched to a gene. The germline V gene encodes CDR1 ENHRY and CDR2 SYGVKD. The CDR3 coding sequence is TGTGCCATCAGTGCTAGCGGGAGTCCGACAGATACGCAGTATTTT. Protein sequence: CAISASGSPTDTQYF.

This clonotype has just a few counts. The chain uses TRBV20-1 and TRBJ2-5, with a tentative D call TRBD2 (6 bases). V was shortened by 8 bases and J by 10 bases, with 29 bases between the two germline ends. The CDR3 consists of 15 residues. Germline V gene sequence: CDR1 DFQATT, CDR2 SNEGSKA (reference sequence). The CDR3 DNA follows: TGCAGTACATATACCCCGGGGACTGCGGCCGGGCGCCAGTACTTC. It codes for CSTYTPGTAAGRQYF.

The chain is built from TRBV28 and TRBJ2-3; D unclear. V dropped 4 bases and J dropped 2 bases, with 10 bases sitting between them. The CDR3 consists of 14 residues. Germline V gives CDR1 MDHEN, CDR2 SYDVKM. CDR3 loop: CASSSGSHTDTQYF. CDR3 DNA: TGTGCCAGCAGTTCCGGCAGCCACACAGATACGCAGTATTTT.

Ten or more counts support this clonotype. The chain carries TRBV4-3 and TRBJ2-2, with a weak D call TRBD2 (5 bases). Germline V lookup: CDR1 LGHNA, CDR2 YSLEER. V gave up 5 bases and J gave up 8 bases, with 15 bases separating them. This CDR3 has 14 residues. DNA of the CDR3: TGCGCCAGCAGCTCGGGGAGCGGATCTGGGGAGCTGTTTTTT. Translation gives CASSSGSGSGELFF.

In its sample, this clonotype was seen a few times. The chain is built from TRBV4-3 and TRBJ2-7; TRBD2 matches 8 bases. V lost 1 base, J lost 5 bases, and 7 bases stayed unmatched. The germline V gene encodes CDR1 LGHNA and CDR2 YSLEER. The CDR3 runs to 15 residues. CDR3 nucleotide sequence: TGCGCCAGCAGCCAAGGGGGACTAGGGGCCAACGAGCAGTACTTC. Amino acid sequence: CASSQGGLGANEQYF.

This clonotype appeared a few times. V usage is TRBV5-1 and J usage is TRBJ2-7; D ambiguous. This CDR3 spans 14 amino acids. Germline V gene sequence: CDR1 SGHRS, CDR2 YFSETQ. The V end was cut by 2 bases, the J end by 4 bases, with 13 bases between. The CDR3 sequence is CASSLDKVFYEQYF. In nucleotides, the CDR3 is TGCGCCAGCAGCTTAGACAAGGTCTTTTACGAGCAGTACTTC.

This clonotype was found a few times. The genes are TRBV4-3 and TRBJ2-3, with TRBD2 matching 8 bases. Trimming removed 3 bases from V and 2 bases from J; junction bases left unmatched: 16. Germline V gene data show CDR1 as LGHNA and CDR2 as YSLEER. This CDR3 contains 19 residues. CDR3 sequence reads: CASSQLDRAREAITDTQYF. The CDR3 DNA is TGCGCCAGCAGCCAGCTGGACAGAGCGCGGGAGGCAATCACAGATACGCAGTATTTT.

The chain recombines TRBV6-2 or TRBV6-3 with TRBJ2-1; 9 bases match TRBD2. Germline loops: CDR1 MNHEY, CDR2 SVGEGT. There are 16 residues in the CDR3. The V segment lost 4 bases and the J segment 7 bases; nucleotides outside the gene matches: 11. CDR3: CASSLRRGGLGNEQFF. As DNA, the CDR3 is TGTGCCAGCAGTTTGAGGCGGGGGGGCCTAGGGAATGAGCAGTTCTTC.

A few counts support this clonotype. The genes are TRBV29-1 and TRBJ2-5; D possibly uses TRBD1 or TRBD2 (5 bases each). Per the germline V gene, CDR1 is SQVTM and CDR2 is ANQGSEA. CDR3 size: 14 residues. V was shortened by 2 bases and J by 4 bases, with 14 bases between the two germline ends. CDR3 in DNA: TGCAGCGTTGAACCGAGGAGGCAGGGAGAGACCCAGTACTTC. It is translated as CSVEPRRQGETQYF.

The chain joins TRBV11-2 to TRBJ2-1, with TRBD2 identical over 7 bases. Germline CDR1 and CDR2: SGHAT and FQNNGV. The length of the CDR3 is 12 residues. V shed 10 bases, J shed 6 bases, and the junction held 6 bases outside the gene matches. The CDR3 reads CATQRGGNEQFF. In DNA, the CDR3 is TGTGCCACCCAGCGGGGCGGCAATGAGCAGTTCTTC.

This clonotype has a handful of counts. The V and J genes are TRBV27 and TRBJ2-7, with 7 nucleotides matching TRBD2. The V gene end was trimmed by 2 bases and the J gene end by 3 bases; junction bases not matched to a gene: 10. The CDR3 is made up of 16 amino acids. Germline V lookup: CDR1 MNHEY, CDR2 SMNVEV (reference sequence). The CDR3 spells CASSLVGGGLIYEQYF. CDR3 sequence (DNA): TGTGCCAGCAGTTTAGTTGGGGGAGGGCTTATCTACGAGCAGTACTTC.

This clonotype was seen more than once but under ten times. The chain recombines TRBV11-2 with TRBJ2-7; unclear D gene. The CDR3 is 15 residues long. V was shortened by 1 base and J by 0 bases, with 10 bases between the two germline ends. The germline gives CDR1 SGHAT, CDR2 FQNNGV. The CDR3 DNA sequence: TGTGCCAGCAGCTTAGTGCACCAGACCTCCTACGAGCAGTACTTC. It encodes CASSLVHQTSYEQYF.

V is TRBV4-1 and J is TRBJ2-1; TRBD1 or TRBD2 may be the D gene (5 bases each). The V gene's germline CDR1 is MGHRA and CDR2 YSYEKL. The CDR3 extends over 16 amino acids. V lost 2 bases and J lost 8, with 19 bases in between. For the CDR3, the DNA is TGCGCCAGCAGCCAAATACTAGGGGATAACGGCTATGAGCAGTTCTTC. It yields the protein CASSQILGDNGYEQFF.

This clonotype was observed a few times. V is TRBV20-1 and J is TRBJ1-5; D may be TRBD1 (6 bases). Germline V lookup: CDR1 DFQATT, CDR2 SNEGSKA (reference sequence). Trimming stripped 6 bases from V and 0 bases from J, with 15 bases between. This CDR3 region has 15 residues. The CDR3 here is CSAHPRGNSNQPQHF. DNA for the CDR3: TGCAGTGCGCACCCCAGGGGAAATAGCAATCAGCCCCAGCATTTT.

The J gene is TRBJ2-3, the V gene TRBV20-1, with unresolved D. V dropped 0 bases and J dropped 0 bases, with 13 bases sitting between them. This CDR3 has 16 amino acids. Germline-derived CDR1 and CDR2 are DFQATT and SNEGSKA (reference sequence). The CDR3 coding sequence is TGCAGTGCTAGAGATGTCCGTCGTACTAGCACAGATACGCAGTATTTT. It encodes CSARDVRRTSTDTQYF.

There are a few counts of this clonotype. This sequence joins TRBV20-1 and TRBJ2-5; D call uncertain. The CDR3 totals 12 residues. Germline CDR1 is DFQATT and CDR2 is SNEGSKA (reference sequence). Trimming left V 2 bases short and J 5 bases short, with 9 bases between. CDR3 nucleotides: TGCAGTGCTAGATTGACGACGGAGACCCAGTACTTC. Encoded protein: CSARLTTETQYF.

This clonotype has more than one count but fewer than ten. The chain has TRBV9 and TRBJ2-1; D gene unclear. From germline, CDR1 is SGDLS and CDR2 YYNGEE. V lost 0 bases, J lost 4 bases, and 8 bases lay in between. This CDR3 has 14 amino acids. The CDR3, as DNA: TGTGCCAGCAGCGTAGGACTTGGGTACAATGAGCAGTTCTTC. Protein sequence: CASSVGLGYNEQFF.

The chain couples TRBV6-1 to TRBJ1-1; a weak D match, TRBD1 (6 bases). The germline V and J ends were trimmed by 0 bases and 5 bases, with 16 bases remaining between them. The CDR3 has 16 amino acids. Germline V CDR1 and CDR2: MNHNS, SASEGT. The CDR3 spells CASSEAWEGGGTEAFF. The CDR3 DNA follows: TGTGCCAGCAGTGAAGCGTGGGAGGGGGGAGGAACTGAAGCTTTCTTT.